The clone carrying this T cell receptor (beta chain) was observed at least ten times. Its antigen is not identified. Constant-region reverse primers amplified full-length variable regions, followed by semi-nested Nested Universal Primer A PCR. TCRdb ran MiXCR on the 5' RACE reads and lists one entry per CDR3 protein. The sample lists approximately 53,000 distinct CDR3 sequences, 28% seen once, with 3% to 3.5% in the top ten. Memory CD4+ T cells were sorted as CD4+CD45RO+CD25- cells. Study-level results: Greatest tumor Treg TCR overlap was with tumor naive CD4+ cells. In terms of TCR gene usage, tumor memory CD4+ T cells clustered together with blood and lymph node memory CD4+ cells, as well as with lymph node naive CD4+ cells.

This clonotype was sampled from a female donor with breast cancer. The sequencing sample was made of tumor-infiltrating memory CD4+ T cells sorted from the breast tumor. Regarding subset: memory CD4+ T cells, CD4+CD45RO+CD25-.

Written as DNA, the CDR3 is TGCGCCAGCAGCTTGGTCGCCAATTCGTACGAGCAGTACTTC. Its translation: CASSLVANSYEQYF. The chain combines TRBV5-1 with TRBJ2-7; no clear D. The V end was cut by 0 bases, the J end by 4 bases, with 11 bases between. Germline V gives CDR1 SGHRS, CDR2 YFSETQ. This CDR3 contains 14 residues. Based on the CDR3 plus reference TRBV5-1 and TRBJ2-7, the full variable domain is KAGVTQTPRYLIKTRGQQVTLSCSPISGHRSVSWYQQTPGQGLQFLFEYFSETQRNKGNFPGRFSGRQFSNSRSEMNVSTLELGDSALYLCASSLVANSYEQYFGPGTRLTVT.